This entry features one T cell receptor beta chain sequence. This clonotype has a count of ten or more. Its target antigen remains unknown. The sample holds no much larger clone one base away, and base qualities are not on file. The entry originates in a study of human T cells and chemical hapten exposure (dated by TCRdb to the early 2020s). In terms of the full investigation: For sensitization, 2% DPC in acetone was applied to a 2 cm by 2 cm area of upper inner arm skin. Weekly therapeutic DPC doses were additionally applied to the scalp of patients throughout the roughly 23-week study period. Patch testing on the upper back used Finn chambers containing 0.01% DPC, with scoring done after 6 days according to International Contact Dermatitis Research Group standards. The patient cohort, mostly female, included alopecia areata with under or over 50% scalp involvement, alopecia totalis and alopecia universalis. Libraries were pooled for sequencing, and variation in per-sample TCR yields was attributed mainly to small differences in library volumes within the pool. Peripheral blood TCR repertoire changes were tracked in vivo in alopecia patients during primary and secondary sensitization to the hapten diphenylcyclopropenone (DPC). Patient blood was sampled pre-sensitization (week 0) and at 2, 6 and about 24 weeks after DPC sensitization. Blood for TCR sequencing was provided by twenty-nine alopecia patients at one to four time points (pre-sensitization, 2, 6 and 24 weeks).

The time point label, read with the paper, signifies: pre-sensitization, week 0. This sample's treatment or condition label indicates: therapeutic diphenylcyclopropenone sensitization with weekly scalp DPC. At every patch-test visit, the blood draw took place before the patch test was put on. Patients were eligible if aged 18 to 70, diagnosed with alopecia and judged suitable for DPC therapy, and pregnant patients were excluded. Total RNA was isolated from unfractionated whole blood collected in Tempus Blood RNA tubes. Library preparation employed RACE. Instrument used: NextSeq 500. Library preparation attached unique molecular identifiers to individual cDNA molecules for quantitative, reproducible TCR counting. Each blood RNA sample was used to sequence both TCR alpha and TCR beta chains. As for the authors' bioinformatics: Samples had a median of around 92,000 TCRs, with a range from roughly 23,224 to 700,000. The Decombinator software suite was used to annotate the V, J and CDR3 of the TCR reads. Every sample was subsampled to the same number of TCRs (28,000) for the PS versus PT1 abundance plots. Expanded TCRs were defined as absent before sensitization and observed at least eight times at the 2-week time point. TCRdb's own reprocessing of the public reads used fastp at Q25 and MiXCR and kept productive beta chains. Under each unique CDR3 protein, matching rows form one entry showing the most common genes and DNA. TCRdb's processing, not the authors' own work, is the source of the V and J calls. A total of about 64,000 distinct CDR3 sequences appear in this sample, about 11% of them only once. The ten most abundant clones make up roughly 4% of the sample.

Broad study findings and their caveats: Expanded TCRs formed significantly more large CDR3 similarity clusters than pre-sensitization or healthy control sets, consistent with antigen-driven responses. Repeated subsampling changed both the strength of the expansion versus patch-test correlation and the threshold at which that correlation became significant. The number of PT1 expanded TCRs positively correlated with patch test score, significant at thresholds 8, 16 and 32 but not 4. All patients had alopecia, a presumed autoimmune disease, so their immune response might differ from that of healthy individuals. No change with DPC sensitization was found in the number of TCRs above 1 in 1000 frequency, and no evidence of global repertoire structure alterations was found.

Taken from cysteine to phenylalanine, the CDR3 has 12 residues. Just the 36-base CDR3 DNA is kept, in frame starting at base 1. V loses 3 bases of germline sequence and J loses 4 bases, and the interval between the two ends is 6 bases. CDR1 is given as LNHDA and CDR2 as SQIVND, both from the germline V gene (reference sequence). The origin of this receptor is a woman in her 40s with alopecia areata. Some clones in this sample may be carry-over from other donors' samples. The V gene is TRBV19 and the J gene is TRBJ1-1; there is no confident call for the D gene. The sequences come from whole blood, collected in connection with sensitization to the hapten diphenylcyclopropenone (DPC). This receptor has the CDR3 CASSIGSTEAFF. The base sequence is TGTGCCAGTAGTATCGGGAGCACTGAAGCTTTCTTT.